The following is a TCR beta chain sequence with its context. What this receptor recognizes is not known. Base quality data are lacking; no much larger clone is found one base away. The V end loses 5 bases and the J end loses 3 bases, and a stretch of 5 bases separates them. CDR1 MNHEY and CDR2 SMNVEV are derived from the germline V gene (reference sequence). The CDR3 starts with the cysteine, ends with the phenylalanine, and has 12 residues. The DNA shown is the 36-base CDR3, in frame from base 1. In total, about 650 healthy bone marrow donors made up the cohort. At the time of sampling, all cohort members were nominally healthy, though unrecorded immune exposures were likely present. The donor was CMV seronegative and was included in the group of 352 seronegative cohort members. Every donor gave a peripheral blood sample, and the peripheral blood mononuclear cells from that sample were used for TCR beta sequencing. The Qiagen DNeasy Blood Extraction Kit was used to extract genomic DNA from the blood cell samples.

These data originate in a study of cytomegalovirus exposure and HLA in healthy donors (dated by TCRdb to 2016 to 2017). A note on the overall study: In an earlier analysis of roughly 590 of the donors, about 270 Gb of sequence data and roughly 100 million unique TCR beta sequences from about 180 million T cells were reported. A later genetic analysis took genome-wide SNP genotypes for about three fifths of the roughly 670 donors and used that subset as a discovery cohort. Across about 380 genotyped donors of the cohort, an average of about 240,000 unique TCR beta nucleotide sequences per donor were sequenced, and approximately 19% of those sequences were non-productive. The later analysis used no new phenotypic data to find candidate immune exposures, relying instead on TCR beta sequences and their occurrence across donors. Along with the roughly 670-subject first cohort, a separate validation cohort of over 90 different subjects was used. HLA typing covered class I and class II loci at four-digit resolution. The T cell repertoires of around 670 subjects were profiled by immunosequencing and related to cytomegalovirus serostatus. Of the approximately 400 genotyped donors, 81% were placed in the genetic ancestry cluster associated with self-reported Caucasian donors. Because of strong linkage in the cohort, a handful of DR-DQ haplotypes were treated as single units for association and clustering. Typing coverage varied by locus: roughly 629-630 donors for A, B, C, DRB1 and DQB1; around 560 for DQA1; some 610 for DPA1; approximately 470 for DPB1. To decide whether each TCR beta V gene segment behaved as functional or pseudogenic, an earlier analysis of some 600 of the donors relied on high-throughput TCR beta sequencing. A later analysis re-analyzed previously published TCR beta repertoires from several hundred donors and added high-resolution HLA genotyping to study TCR occurrence patterns. All discovery cohort repertoires had been generated on a single sequencing platform. About 330 gigabases of sequencing data and around 85 million unique TCR sequences made up an early release that covered over 550 HLA-typed donors. Donor age, sex, ethnicity and CMV serostatus were collected together with the repertoire data. The study aimed to test whether cataloging public T cell receptors could reveal signatures of past pathogen exposure. High-throughput TCR immunosequencing, statistical association of individual TCRs with disease status, and machine learning were combined to predict cytomegalovirus infection status.

Receptor amplification or capture employed the immunoSEQ multiplex PCR assay. For the multiplex PCR, a mixture combining 60 forward primers for TCR Vbeta segments and 13 reverse primers for TCR Jbeta segments was used. The CDR3 region of rearranged TCR beta genes was amplified from genomic DNA with a multiplex PCR assay. The amplified TCR beta libraries were sequenced on the Illumina HiSeq System as 87-base-pair reads. On the study's bioinformatics: Across the 600 to 700 repertoires, a later analysis counted approximately 83 million unique TCR beta chains, 8.5 million to 12 million of which were shared by at least two donors. Raw reads were error-corrected and collapsed into unique sequences by a nearest-neighbor algorithm in which closely related sequences were merged to remove PCR and sequencing errors. To assign V, D and J gene segments, CDR3 sequences were aligned to IMGT reference sequences. For a sequence to be retained, at least a six-nucleotide match to both a V gene segment and a J gene segment was required. Rearrangements were classified as productive when the CDR3 lacked stop codons and remained in frame with V and J, and all other rearrangements were classified as non-productive. CDR3 was defined by IMGT convention, running from the second conserved V-encoded cysteine to the conserved J-encoded phenylalanine. Sequences without an unambiguous match to a single V gene segment were excluded from the earlier analysis of approximately 600 of the donors. An earlier analysis of around 600 of the donors classified V segments as functional when productive rearrangements were above 56.7% and as segregating when the standard deviation between donors was above 5%. A statistical classification framework was developed to diagnose cytomegalovirus status using the catalog of TCR beta chain sequences. V and J gene assignment, in a later analysis, came from comparing TCR nucleotide sequences with IMGT/GENE-DB human TR gene sequences. Using the TCRdist pipeline, a later analysis assigned CDR3 sequences along with most-parsimonious VDJ recombination scenarios. In a later analysis, every TCR beta chain was defined by the combination of its CDR3 amino acid sequence and its V-gene family, and reads without a unique V-gene family were dropped. As a way to deal with suspected cross-contamination and a sequencing artifact, a later analysis dropped 592 nucleotide sequences that were highly shared and had low generation probability. A later analysis calculated a clonal expansion index for each public chain from normalized within-repertoire ranks of inferred template counts. In a later analysis, generation probabilities were computed with a VDJ recombination model fitted to out-of-frame rearrangements, and the resulting probabilities were checked against IGoR. In a later analysis, hypergeometric tests were used to score TCR-TCR, TCR-HLA and TCR-CMV co-occurrence, with a repertoire-size bias correction applied to TCR pairs. False discovery rates were estimated in a later analysis by permuting HLA or CMV assignments 20 times. In a later analysis, co-occurring TCRs were grouped using DBSCAN, with TCRdist sequence similarity added in when clustering inside HLA-allele-positive subsets. For co-occurrence clustering, repertoires with fewer than 30,000 or more than 120,000 public chains were excluded, along with about five repertoires with anomalous nucleotide sharing. Entries here come from immuneACCESS through TCRdb and include only in-frame sequences with V and J called. Some clones fail to appear in such tables; in the studies checked, an unresolved V gene covers under half of the shortfall, and the cause of the remainder is unknown. V and J calls and clone size follow that table, whereas D and trimming were derived from the DNA. This sample has some 94,000 clones in its table, and 69% of those were observed once. The ten largest clones capture under 3% of the sample.

The full study reports these points: In a later analysis, several top co-occurrence clusters were reported to appear linked to parvovirus B19, influenza, CMV and Epstein-Barr virus. In a later analysis, HLA-associated TCR beta chains showed more clonal expansion and lower generation probabilities than non-associated chains that were equally common. Linkage disequilibrium might explain the correlated functional status among segregating V segments, but an unknown experimental factor could not be ruled out. The sequencing pipeline was judged likely to have produced a cluster of highly shared sequence variants as a technical artifact. Three of the identified cytomegalovirus-associated TCR beta chains were confirmed in vitro to be specific for cytomegalovirus antigens. Roughly uniform sequencing depth across donors was assumed in presence/absence analyses, although this assumption may not hold. When HLA alleles, especially DR and DQ, strongly co-occurred, attributing TCR associations to individual alleles was difficult. In a later analysis, most CMV-associated TCR beta chains were found to appear HLA-restricted, with HLA associations seemingly driven largely by CMV exposure. Because counts were too low, about 18 rarely observed V segments, including chromosome 9 orphons, were excluded from the earlier analysis of some 540 of the donors. The study listed 150 to 200 TCR beta chains as associated with cytomegalovirus. In an earlier analysis of more than 500 of the donors, most TCR beta V segments appeared in productive rearrangements about 87% or about 30% of the time, broadly matching IMGT annotations. Because the 87-base-pair reads could not distinguish some IMGT-functional V segments, including TRBV6-2 and TRBV6-3, those segments were excluded. A later analysis found that TCR association rates varied across HLA loci, with DRB1 alleles showing the most associated TCRs and HLA-C alleles the fewest. In this cohort, only TCR beta chains were sequenced, and detectable features were limited by the absence of alpha or paired-chain data. Because HLA typing was unavailable for some donors at each locus, only the typed subset was used in association tests. In both the original and validation cohorts, the classifier was reported to diagnose cytomegalovirus status with high specificity and sensitivity. Compared with the approximately 670-donor mean, donors in an Asian-associated ancestry cluster had fewer N-insertions in productive TCRs, according to a later genetic analysis. The authors suggested that the approach could potentially be generalized to other disease states and immunological phenotypes. A further reported finding was that TCR beta sequences accurately predicted the HLA-A and HLA-B alleles for most subjects in the first cohort. At a false discovery rate of 0.05, a later analysis linked under 20,000 TCR beta sequences to specific HLA alleles. While some public TCRs were present in many individuals, most TCR sequences turned up only very rarely across donors. For the cohort, immune exposure information was limited to CMV serostatus. In a later genetic analysis, a missense DCLRE1C variant was associated with V-gene and J-gene trimming of TCR beta chains, and the association was replicated in an independent cohort.

This TCR came from a man in his forties or fifties in good health and CMV-seronegative. This chain joins TRBV27 to TRBJ2-1, with the D gene not confidently named. Sequenced: PBMCs. This receptor carries the CDR3 CASSEHYNEQFF. At the DNA level, the sequence is TGTGCCAGCAGTGAACACTACAATGAGCAGTTCTTC.